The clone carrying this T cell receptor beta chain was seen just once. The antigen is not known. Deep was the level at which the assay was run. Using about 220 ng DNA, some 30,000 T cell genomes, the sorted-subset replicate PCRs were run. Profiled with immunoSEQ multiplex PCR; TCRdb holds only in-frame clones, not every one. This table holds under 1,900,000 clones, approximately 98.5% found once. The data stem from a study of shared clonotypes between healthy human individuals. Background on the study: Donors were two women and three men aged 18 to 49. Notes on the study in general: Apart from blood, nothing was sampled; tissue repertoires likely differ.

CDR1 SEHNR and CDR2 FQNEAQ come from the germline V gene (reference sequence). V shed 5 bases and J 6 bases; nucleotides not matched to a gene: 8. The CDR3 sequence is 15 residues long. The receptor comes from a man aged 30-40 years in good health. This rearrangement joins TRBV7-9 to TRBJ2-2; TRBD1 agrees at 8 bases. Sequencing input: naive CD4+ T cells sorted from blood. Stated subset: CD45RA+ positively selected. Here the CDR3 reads CASSAGTGHAGELFF. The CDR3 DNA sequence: TGTGCCAGCAGCGCGGGGACAGGCCACGCCGGGGAGCTGTTTTTT.